The clone carrying this TCR beta chain was found once. The antigen remains undetermined. The germline V gene encodes CDR1 SGHAT and CDR2 FQNNGV. This CDR3 has 13 amino acids. V was shortened by 5 bases and J by 4 bases, with 9 bases between the two germline ends. This sample was included in a study of CD8 T cells in ankylosing spondylitis. Study-wide findings and caveats: Matched synovial fluid from ankylosing spondylitis patients was reported to be enriched for disease-linked clones.

Each CDR3 protein gets one entry after TCRdb re-called the 5' RACE reads with MiXCR. The table lists hundreds of thousands of distinct CDR3 sequences, 20% to 25% of them singletons. Sample: blood, either unsorted or a sorted T cell fraction (not recorded which). This receptor was taken from a male donor with ankylosing spondylitis or in good health (not recorded which). The rearrangement links TRBV11-2 to TRBJ1-5, with no clear D. CDR3 region: CASSPDVNQPQHF. The DNA for the CDR3 is TGTGCCAGCAGCCCGGACGTAAATCAGCCCCAGCATTTT. The full variable domain, rest sourced from reference TRBV11-2 and TRBJ1-5, is EAGVAQSPRYKIIEKRQSVAFWCNPISGHATLYWYQQILGQGPKLLIQFQNNGVVDDSQLPKDRFSAERLKGVDSTLKIQPAKLEDSAVYLCASSPDVNQPQHFGDGTRLSIL.